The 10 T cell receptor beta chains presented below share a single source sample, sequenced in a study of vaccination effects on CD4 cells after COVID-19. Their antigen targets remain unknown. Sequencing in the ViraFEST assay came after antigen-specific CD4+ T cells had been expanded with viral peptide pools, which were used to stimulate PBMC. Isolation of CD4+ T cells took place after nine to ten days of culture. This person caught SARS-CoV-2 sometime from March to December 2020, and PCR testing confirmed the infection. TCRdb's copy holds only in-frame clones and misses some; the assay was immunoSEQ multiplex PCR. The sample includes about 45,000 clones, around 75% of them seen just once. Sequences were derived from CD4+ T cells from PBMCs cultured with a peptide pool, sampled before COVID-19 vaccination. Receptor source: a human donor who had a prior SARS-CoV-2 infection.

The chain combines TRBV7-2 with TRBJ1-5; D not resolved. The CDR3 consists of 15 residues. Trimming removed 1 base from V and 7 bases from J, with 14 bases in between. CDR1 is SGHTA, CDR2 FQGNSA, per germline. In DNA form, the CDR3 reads TGTGCCAGCAGCTTAGGATTAAGAGAAATACAGCCCCAGCATTTT. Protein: CASSLGLREIQPQHF. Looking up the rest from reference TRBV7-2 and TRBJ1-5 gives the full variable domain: GAGVSQSPSNKVTEKGKDVELRCDPISGHTALYWYRQSLGQGLEFLIYFQGNSAPDKSGLPSDRFSAERTGGSVSTLTIQRTQQEDSAVYLCASSLGLREIQPQHFGDGTRLSIL.

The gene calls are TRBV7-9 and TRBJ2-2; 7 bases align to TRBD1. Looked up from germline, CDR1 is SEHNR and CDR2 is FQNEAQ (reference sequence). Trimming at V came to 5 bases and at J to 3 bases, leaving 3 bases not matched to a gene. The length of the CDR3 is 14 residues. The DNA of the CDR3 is TGTGCCAGCAGCCGGGACAGCTACACCGGGGAGCTGTTTTTT. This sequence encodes CASSRDSYTGELFF.

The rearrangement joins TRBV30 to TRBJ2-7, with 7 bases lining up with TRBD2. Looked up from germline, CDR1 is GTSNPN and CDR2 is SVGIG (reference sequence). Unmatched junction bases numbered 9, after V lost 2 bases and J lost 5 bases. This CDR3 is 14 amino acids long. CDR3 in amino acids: CAWSRWEGQNEQYF. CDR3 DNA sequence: TGTGCCTGGAGTCGGTGGGAGGGCCAGAACGAGCAGTACTTC.

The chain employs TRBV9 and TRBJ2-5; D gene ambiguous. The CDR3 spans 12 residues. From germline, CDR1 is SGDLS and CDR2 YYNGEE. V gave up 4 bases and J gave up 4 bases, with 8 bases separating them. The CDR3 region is CASSPAGETQYF. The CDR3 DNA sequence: TGTGCCAGCAGCCCGGCTGGAGAGACCCAGTACTTC.

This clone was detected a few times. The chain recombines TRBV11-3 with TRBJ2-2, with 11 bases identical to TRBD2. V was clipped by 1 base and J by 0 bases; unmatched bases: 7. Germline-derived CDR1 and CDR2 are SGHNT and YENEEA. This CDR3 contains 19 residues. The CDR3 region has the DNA TGTGCCAGCAGCTTAGGACCACCGGGACTAGCGGCGAACACCGGGGAGCTGTTTTTT. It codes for CASSLGPPGLAANTGELFF.

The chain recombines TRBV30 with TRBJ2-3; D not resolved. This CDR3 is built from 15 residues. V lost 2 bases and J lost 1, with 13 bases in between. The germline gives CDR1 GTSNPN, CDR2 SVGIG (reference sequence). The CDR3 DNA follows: TGTGCCTGGAGTTTCTTAGGGCAACGCACAGATACGCAGTATTTT. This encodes CAWSFLGQRTDTQYF. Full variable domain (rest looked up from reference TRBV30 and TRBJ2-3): SQTIHQWPATLVQPVGSPLSLECTVEGTSNPNLYWYRQAAGRGLQLLFYSVGIGQISSEVPQNLSASRPQDRQFILSSKKLLLSDSGFYLCAWSFLGQRTDTQYFGPGTRLTVL.

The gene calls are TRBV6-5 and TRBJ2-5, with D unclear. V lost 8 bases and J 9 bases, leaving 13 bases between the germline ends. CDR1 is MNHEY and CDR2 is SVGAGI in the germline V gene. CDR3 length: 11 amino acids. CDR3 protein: CASASLSAQYF. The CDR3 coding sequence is TGTGCCAGCGCTTCCCTGTCGGCCCAGTACTTC.

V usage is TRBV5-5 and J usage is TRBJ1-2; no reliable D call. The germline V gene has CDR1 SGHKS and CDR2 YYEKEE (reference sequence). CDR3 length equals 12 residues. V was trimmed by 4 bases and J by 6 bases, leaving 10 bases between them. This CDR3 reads CASSRQGDGYTF. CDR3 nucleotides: TGTGCCAGCAGCCGACAAGGCGATGGCTACACCTTC.

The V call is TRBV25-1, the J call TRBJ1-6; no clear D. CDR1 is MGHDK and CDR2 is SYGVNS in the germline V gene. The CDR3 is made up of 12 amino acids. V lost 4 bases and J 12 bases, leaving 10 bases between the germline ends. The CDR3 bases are TGTGCCAGCAGTGCCCCGACCCAACCCCTCCACTTT. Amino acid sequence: CASSAPTQPLHF.

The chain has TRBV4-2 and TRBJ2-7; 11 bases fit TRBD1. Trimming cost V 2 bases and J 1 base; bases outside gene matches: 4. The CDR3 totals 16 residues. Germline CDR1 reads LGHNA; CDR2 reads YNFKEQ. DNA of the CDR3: TGTGCCAGCAGCCAAATGGGGACAGGGGGGTCCTACGAGCAGTACTTC. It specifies CASSQMGTGGSYEQYF.